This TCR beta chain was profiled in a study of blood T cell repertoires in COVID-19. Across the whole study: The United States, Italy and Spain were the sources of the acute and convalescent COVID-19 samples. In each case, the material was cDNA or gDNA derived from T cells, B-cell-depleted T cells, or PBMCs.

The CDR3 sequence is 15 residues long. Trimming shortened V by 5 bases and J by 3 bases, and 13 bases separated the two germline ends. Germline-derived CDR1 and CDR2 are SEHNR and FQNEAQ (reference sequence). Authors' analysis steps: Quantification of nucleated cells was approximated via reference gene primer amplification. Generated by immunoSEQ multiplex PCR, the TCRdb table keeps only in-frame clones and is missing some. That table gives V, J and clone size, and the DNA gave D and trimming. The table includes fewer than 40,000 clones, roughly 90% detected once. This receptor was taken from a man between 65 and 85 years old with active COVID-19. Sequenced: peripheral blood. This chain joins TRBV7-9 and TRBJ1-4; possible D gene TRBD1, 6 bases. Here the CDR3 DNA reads TGTGCCAGCAGCACCGGACAGACTCCTAATGAAAAACTGTTTTTT. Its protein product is CASSTGQTPNEKLFF. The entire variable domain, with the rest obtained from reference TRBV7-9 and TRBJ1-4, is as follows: DTGVSQNPRHKITKRGQNVTFRCDPISEHNRLYWYRQTLGQGPEFLTYFQNEAQLEKSRLLSDRFSAERPKGSFSTLEIQRTEQGDSAMYLCASSTGQTPNEKLFFGSGTQLSVL.